This T cell receptor (beta chain) was observed in a study of blood T cell repertoires in COVID-19. Whole-study context: Sample material is recorded as cDNA or gDNA derived from T cells, B-cell-depleted T cells, or PBMCs.

Enrolled through a virtual design, the participants were between about 18 and 100 years of age and came from 24 US areas. All recovered Cohort 3 donors got two negative PCRs, got clearance, or saw symptom resolution. Assay: immunoSEQ multiplex PCR; the TCRdb copy retains only in-frame clones and omits some. The sample has 190,000 or so clones; about 84% are singletons. This clonotype was sampled from a woman aged 30 to 39 who had recovered from COVID-19. The material sequenced was PBMCs or T cells enriched from blood (not recorded which).

The CDR3 DNA follows: TGTGCCAGCAGCTTACTAGCTTCTCTCTACAATGAGCAGTTCTTC. Its protein is CASSLLASLYNEQFF. The gene calls are TRBV5-6 and TRBJ2-1; D is possibly TRBD2 (6 bases). The CDR3 has 15 residues. CDR1 SGHDT and CDR2 YYEEEE come from the germline V gene. V gave up 2 bases and J gave up 3 bases, with 12 bases separating them.